Following are 10 T cell receptor beta chains from one sample sequenced in a study of cytomegalovirus exposure and HLA in healthy donors. PCR used 60 Vbeta primers and 13 Jbeta primers. Measured with immunoSEQ multiplex PCR; TCRdb has only the in-frame clones, and not every one. The sample yields almost 200,000 clones, almost 85% seen once. Sequencing used PBMCs. These receptors originate from a woman between 45 and 60 years old in good health and CMV-seronegative.

V gene TRBV28 combines with J gene TRBJ1-5; 8 bases agree with TRBD1. The junction had 14 bases not matched to a gene; V was cut back by 6 bases and J by 1 base. The CDR3 length is 18 residues. Germline-derived CDR1 and CDR2 are MDHEN and SYDVKM. CDR3: CASSSPGQALKSNQPQHF. CDR3 coding DNA: TGTGCCAGCAGCAGTCCGGGACAGGCTCTGAAGAGCAATCAGCCCCAGCATTTT.

This clone was seen once. The CDR3 DNA reads TGTGCCAACAGGATGGTCTTTATCGGTGGCTACACCTTC. The encoded protein is CANRMVFIGGYTF. V usage is TRBV6-1 and J usage is TRBJ1-2; D perhaps matches TRBD1 (5 bases). V lost 10 bases and J 7 bases, leaving 19 bases between the germline ends. This CDR3 is 13 amino acids long. Germline V gene sequence: CDR1 MNHNS, CDR2 SASEGT.

The gene calls are TRBV7-2 and TRBJ2-7; TRBD1 matches at 7 bases. The germline V gene encodes CDR1 SGHTA and CDR2 FQGNSA. V trimming: 6 bases; J trimming: 2 bases; junction bases outside the gene matches: 7. This CDR3 spans 14 amino acids. The CDR3 here is CASRYRGSTYEQYF. Here the CDR3 DNA reads TGTGCCAGCAGATACAGGGGCTCCACCTACGAGCAGTACTTC.

CDR3 in amino acids: CASSISSGQGSSYGYTF. The CDR3 DNA reads TGTGCCAGTAGTATTTCTTCGGGACAGGGGAGTTCCTATGGCTACACCTTC. The J gene is TRBJ1-2, the V gene TRBV19, with 10 bases matching TRBD1. The CDR3 extends over 17 amino acids. Germline V gene lookup returns CDR1 LNHDA and CDR2 SQIVND (reference sequence). With V trimmed by 3 bases and J by 4 bases, 11 bases remained unmatched.

This clone was seen a single time. The chain has TRBV27 and TRBJ2-2; 7 bases fit TRBD1. V shed 5 bases, J shed 8 bases, and the junction held 11 bases outside the gene matches. Germline-derived CDR1 and CDR2 are MNHEY and SMNVEV (reference sequence). This CDR3 region has 15 residues. CDR3 sequence: CASSPTDRPWGELFF. The CDR3 DNA reads as TGTGCCAGCAGTCCGACGGACAGGCCCTGGGGGGAGCTGTTTTTT.

About this clone: Other DNA sequences in this specimen translate into the identical CDR3. The J gene is TRBJ1-5, the V gene TRBV6-1; the match to TRBD1 covers 8 bases. V dropped 3 bases and J dropped 4; count of bases not matched to a gene: 5. Germline V gene data show CDR1 as MNHNS and CDR2 as SASEGT. The CDR3 is 15 residues long. The CDR3 here is CASSDGQGGNQPQHF. The DNA of the CDR3 is TGTGCCAGCAGTGATGGACAGGGAGGGAATCAGCCCCAGCATTTT.

V is TRBV9 and J is TRBJ2-7, with 7 positions matching TRBD1. The trim removed 0 bases at V and 3 bases at J, leaving 6 bases unmatched. The CDR3 sequence is 15 residues long. The V gene's germline CDR1 is SGDLS and CDR2 YYNGEE. The CDR3 protein is CASSVADRLDYEQYF. CDR3 bases: TGTGCCAGCAGCGTAGCGGACAGGCTAGACTACGAGCAGTACTTC.

The count of this clone is one. V and J are TRBV6-1 and TRBJ1-1; the D gene is possibly TRBD1 (6 bases). The germline V gene has CDR1 MNHNS and CDR2 SASEGT. Trimming shortened V by 4 bases and J by 1 base, and 16 bases separated the two germline ends. The CDR3 has 16 residues. The CDR3 region is CASSGAPGHRNTEAFF. CDR3 DNA: TGTGCCAGCAGTGGGGCCCCGGGACACCGGAACACTGAAGCTTTCTTT.

The chain is built from TRBV2 and TRBJ2-5, with 12 positions matching TRBD2. The germline gives CDR1 SNHLY, CDR2 FYNNEI. After removal of 7 bases from V and 2 bases from J, the junction contained 8 bases not matched to a gene. The CDR3 contains 16 residues. The CDR3 nucleotides are TGTGCCAGCAAGTCGCGACTAGCGGGAGTGCAAGAGACCCAGTACTTC. This translates into CASKSRLAGVQETQYF.

The genes are TRBV11-2 and TRBJ2-7; 8 bases align to TRBD1. This CDR3 has 14 amino acids. With V trimmed by 4 bases and J by 3 bases, 5 bases remained unmatched. CDR1 is SGHAT and CDR2 is FQNNGV in the germline V gene. The DNA for the CDR3 is TGTGCCAGCAGCTCAGGGGGCCTTGGCTACGAGCAGTACTTC. Residues: CASSSGGLGYEQYF.